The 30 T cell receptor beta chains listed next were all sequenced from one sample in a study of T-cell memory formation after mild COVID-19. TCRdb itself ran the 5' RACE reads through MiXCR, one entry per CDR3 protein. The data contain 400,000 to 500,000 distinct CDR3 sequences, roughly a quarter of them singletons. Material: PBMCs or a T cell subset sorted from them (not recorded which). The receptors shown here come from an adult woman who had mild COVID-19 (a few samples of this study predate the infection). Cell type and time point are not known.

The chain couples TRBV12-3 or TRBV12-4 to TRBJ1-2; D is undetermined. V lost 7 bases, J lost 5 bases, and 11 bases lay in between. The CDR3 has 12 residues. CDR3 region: CASTRSKYGYTF. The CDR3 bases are TGTGCCAGCACCCGAAGTAAATATGGCTACACCTTC.

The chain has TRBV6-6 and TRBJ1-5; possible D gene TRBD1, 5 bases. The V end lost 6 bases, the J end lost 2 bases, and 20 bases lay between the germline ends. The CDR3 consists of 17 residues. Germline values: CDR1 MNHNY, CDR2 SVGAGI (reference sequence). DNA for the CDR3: TGTGCCAGCAGCAACAGCTTAATAGACAGCGGCAATCAGCCCCAGCATTTT. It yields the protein CASSNSLIDSGNQPQHF.

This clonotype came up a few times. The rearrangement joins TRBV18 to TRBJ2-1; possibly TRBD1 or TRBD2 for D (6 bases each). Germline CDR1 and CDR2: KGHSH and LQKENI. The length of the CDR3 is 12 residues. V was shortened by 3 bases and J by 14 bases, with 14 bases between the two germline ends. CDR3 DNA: TGTGCCAGCTCACCCAATGCAGGGGAGGAGTTCTTC. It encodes CASSPNAGEEFF.

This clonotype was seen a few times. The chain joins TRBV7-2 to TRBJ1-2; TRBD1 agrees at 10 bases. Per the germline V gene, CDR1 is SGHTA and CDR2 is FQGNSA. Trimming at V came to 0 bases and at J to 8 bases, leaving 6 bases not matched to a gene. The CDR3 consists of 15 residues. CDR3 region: CASSLARDRGGGYTF. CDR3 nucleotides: TGTGCCAGCAGCTTAGCAAGGGACAGGGGCGGAGGCTACACCTTC.

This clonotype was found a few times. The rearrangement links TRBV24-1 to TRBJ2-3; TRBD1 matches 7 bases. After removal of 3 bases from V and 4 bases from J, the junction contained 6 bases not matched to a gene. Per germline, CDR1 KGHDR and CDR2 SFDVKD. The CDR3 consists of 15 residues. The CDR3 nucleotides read TGTGCCACCAGTGATCTCCAGGGACAGTCAGATACGCAGTATTTT. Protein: CATSDLQGQSDTQYF.

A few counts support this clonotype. The CDR3, as DNA: TGCAGTGCTAGAGATGATCCGGGGCCCTCTAGCTCCTACAATGAGCAGTTCTTC. Protein: CSARDDPGPSSSYNEQFF. This sequence joins TRBV20-1 and TRBJ2-1; either TRBD1 or TRBD2 may supply D (5 bases each). CDR3 length equals 18 residues. Trimming stripped 0 bases from V and 0 bases from J, with 18 bases between. CDR1 DFQATT and CDR2 SNEGSKA come from the germline V gene (reference sequence).

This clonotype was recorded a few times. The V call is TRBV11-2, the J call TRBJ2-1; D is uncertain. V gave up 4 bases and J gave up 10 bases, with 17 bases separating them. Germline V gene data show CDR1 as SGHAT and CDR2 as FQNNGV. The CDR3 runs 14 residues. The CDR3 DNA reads TGTGCCAGCAGCTCCATGCCTGGGGTTAGGGAGCAGTTCTTC. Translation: CASSSMPGVREQFF. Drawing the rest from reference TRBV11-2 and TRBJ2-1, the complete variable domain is EAGVAQSPRYKIIEKRQSVAFWCNPISGHATLYWYQQILGQGPKLLIQFQNNGVVDDSQLPKDRFSAERLKGVDSTLKIQPAKLEDSAVYLCASSSMPGVREQFFGPGTRLTVL.

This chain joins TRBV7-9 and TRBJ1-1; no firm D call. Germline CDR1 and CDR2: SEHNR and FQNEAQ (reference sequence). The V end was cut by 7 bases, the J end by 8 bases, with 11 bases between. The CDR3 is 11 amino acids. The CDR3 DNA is TGTGCCAGCACCCAAATTGAAGAAGCTTTCTTT. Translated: CASTQIEEAFF. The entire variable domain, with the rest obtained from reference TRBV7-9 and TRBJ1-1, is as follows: DTGVSQNPRHKITKRGQNVTFRCDPISEHNRLYWYRQTLGQGPEFLTYFQNEAQLEKSRLLSDRFSAERPKGSFSTLEIQRTEQGDSAMYLCASTQIEEAFFGQGTRLTVV.

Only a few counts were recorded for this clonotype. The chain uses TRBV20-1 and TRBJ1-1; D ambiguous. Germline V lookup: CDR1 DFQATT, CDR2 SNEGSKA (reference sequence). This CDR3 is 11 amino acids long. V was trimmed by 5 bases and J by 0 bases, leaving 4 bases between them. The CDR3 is CSAYMNTEAFF. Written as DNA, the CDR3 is TGCAGTGCTTACATGAACACTGAAGCTTTCTTT.

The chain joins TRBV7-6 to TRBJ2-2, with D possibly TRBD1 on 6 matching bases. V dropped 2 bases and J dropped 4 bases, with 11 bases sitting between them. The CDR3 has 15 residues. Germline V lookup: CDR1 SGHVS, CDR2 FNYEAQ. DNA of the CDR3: TGTGCCAGCAGCTTACTCAGGGGATTCACCGGGGAGCTGTTTTTT. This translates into CASSLLRGFTGELFF.

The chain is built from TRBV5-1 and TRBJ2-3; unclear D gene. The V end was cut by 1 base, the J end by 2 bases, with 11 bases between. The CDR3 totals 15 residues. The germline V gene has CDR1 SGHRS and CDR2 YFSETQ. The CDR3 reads CASSLILQYTDTQYF. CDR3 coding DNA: TGCGCCAGCAGCTTGATCCTCCAGTACACAGATACGCAGTATTTT.

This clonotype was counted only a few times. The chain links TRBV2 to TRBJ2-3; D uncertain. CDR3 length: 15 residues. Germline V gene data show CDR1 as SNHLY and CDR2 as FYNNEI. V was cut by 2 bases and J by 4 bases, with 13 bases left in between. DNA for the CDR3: TGTGCCAGCAGTGAAATCGCAGAGCAAGCAGATACGCAGTATTTT. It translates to CASSEIAEQADTQYF.

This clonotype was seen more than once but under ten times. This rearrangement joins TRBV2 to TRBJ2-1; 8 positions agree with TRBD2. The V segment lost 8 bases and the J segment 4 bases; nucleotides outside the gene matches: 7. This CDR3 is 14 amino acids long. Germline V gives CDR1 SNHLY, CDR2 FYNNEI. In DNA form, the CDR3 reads TGTGCCAGCGTACCGTCTAGCGGGTACAATGAGCAGTTCTTC. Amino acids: CASVPSSGYNEQFF.

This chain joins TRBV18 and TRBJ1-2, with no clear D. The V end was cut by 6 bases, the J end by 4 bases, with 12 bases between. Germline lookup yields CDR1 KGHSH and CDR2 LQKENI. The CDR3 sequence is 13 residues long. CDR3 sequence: CASSRVGVYGYTF. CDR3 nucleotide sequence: TGTGCCAGCTCCCGGGTCGGAGTCTATGGCTACACCTTC.

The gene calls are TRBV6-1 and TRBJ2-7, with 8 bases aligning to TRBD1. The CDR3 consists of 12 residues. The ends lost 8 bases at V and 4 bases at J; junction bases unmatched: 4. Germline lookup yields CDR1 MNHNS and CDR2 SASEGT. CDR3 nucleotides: TGTGCCAGCCGGGACAGGCTATACGAGCAGTACTTC. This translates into CASRDRLYEQYF.

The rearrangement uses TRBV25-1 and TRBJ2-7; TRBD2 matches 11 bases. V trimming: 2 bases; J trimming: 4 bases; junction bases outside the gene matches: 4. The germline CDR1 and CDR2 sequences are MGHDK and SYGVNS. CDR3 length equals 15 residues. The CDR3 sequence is CASSETGTSGYEQYF. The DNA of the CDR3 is TGTGCCAGCAGTGAAACCGGGACTAGCGGATACGAGCAGTACTTC.

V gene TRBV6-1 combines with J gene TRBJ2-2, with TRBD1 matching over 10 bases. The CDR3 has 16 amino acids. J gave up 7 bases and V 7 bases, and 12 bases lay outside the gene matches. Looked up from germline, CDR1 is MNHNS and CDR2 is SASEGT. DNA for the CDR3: TGTGCCAGCAAAACGGCGGACAGGGGGAAGAACGGGGAGCTGTTTTTT. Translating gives CASKTADRGKNGELFF.

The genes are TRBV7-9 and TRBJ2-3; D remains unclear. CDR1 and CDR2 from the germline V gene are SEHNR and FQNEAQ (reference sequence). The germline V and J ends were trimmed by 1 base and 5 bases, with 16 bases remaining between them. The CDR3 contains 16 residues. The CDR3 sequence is CASSLVITPVGDTQYF. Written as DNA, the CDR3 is TGTGCCAGCAGCTTAGTTATTACGCCAGTCGGAGATACGCAGTATTTT.

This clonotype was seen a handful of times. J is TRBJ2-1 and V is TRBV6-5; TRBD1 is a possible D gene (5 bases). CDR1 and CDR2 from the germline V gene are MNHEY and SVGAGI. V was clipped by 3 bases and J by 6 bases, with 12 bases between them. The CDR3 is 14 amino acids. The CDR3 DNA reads TGTGCCAGCAGTTATTACAGGATGATCAATGAGCAGTTCTTC. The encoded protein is CASSYYRMINEQFF.

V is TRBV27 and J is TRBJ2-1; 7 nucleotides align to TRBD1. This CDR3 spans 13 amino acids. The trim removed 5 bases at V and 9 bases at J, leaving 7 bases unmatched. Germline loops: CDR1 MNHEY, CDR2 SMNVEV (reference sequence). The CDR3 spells CASSPRQGGEQFF. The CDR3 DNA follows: TGTGCCAGCAGTCCCAGACAGGGCGGTGAGCAGTTCTTC.

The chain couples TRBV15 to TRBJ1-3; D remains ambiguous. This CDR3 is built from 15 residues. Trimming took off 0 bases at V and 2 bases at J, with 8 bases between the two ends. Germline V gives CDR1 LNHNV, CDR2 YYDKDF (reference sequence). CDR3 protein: CATSRERQAGNTIYF. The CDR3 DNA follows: TGTGCCACCAGCAGAGAAAGGCAGGCTGGAAACACCATATATTTT.

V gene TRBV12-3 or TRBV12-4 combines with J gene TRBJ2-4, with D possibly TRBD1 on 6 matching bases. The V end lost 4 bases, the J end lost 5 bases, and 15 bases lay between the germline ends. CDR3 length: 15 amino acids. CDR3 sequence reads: CASSYGRAGENIQYF. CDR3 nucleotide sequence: TGTGCCAGCAGTTATGGTAGGGCAGGGGAAAACATTCAGTACTTC.

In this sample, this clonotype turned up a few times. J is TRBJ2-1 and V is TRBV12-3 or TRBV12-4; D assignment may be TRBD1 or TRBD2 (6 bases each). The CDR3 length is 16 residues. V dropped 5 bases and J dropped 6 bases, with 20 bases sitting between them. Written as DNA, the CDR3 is TGTGCCAGCAGTCCGAGCTTGGGGGCGGGGCGCAATGAGCAGTTCTTC. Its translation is CASSPSLGAGRNEQFF.

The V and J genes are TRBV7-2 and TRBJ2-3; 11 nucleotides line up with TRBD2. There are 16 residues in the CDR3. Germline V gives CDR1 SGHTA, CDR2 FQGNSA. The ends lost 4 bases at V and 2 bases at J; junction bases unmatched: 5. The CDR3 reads CASSSSTSGITDTQYF. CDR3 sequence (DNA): TGTGCCAGCAGCTCCTCGACTAGCGGGATCACAGATACGCAGTATTTT.

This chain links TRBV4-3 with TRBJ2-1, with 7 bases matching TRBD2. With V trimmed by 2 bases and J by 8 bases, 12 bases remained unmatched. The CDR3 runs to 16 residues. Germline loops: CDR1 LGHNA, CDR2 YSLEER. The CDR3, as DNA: TGCGCCAGCAGCCAACTGACTAGCTCCCTGTGGGATGAGCAGTTCTTC. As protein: CASSQLTSSLWDEQFF.

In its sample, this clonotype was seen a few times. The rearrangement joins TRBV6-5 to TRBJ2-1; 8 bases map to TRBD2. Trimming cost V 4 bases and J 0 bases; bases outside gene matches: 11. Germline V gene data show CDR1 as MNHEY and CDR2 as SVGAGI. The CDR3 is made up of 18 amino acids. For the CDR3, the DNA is TGTGCCAGCAGTTTAAGGTTAGCGGGGCCAAGCTCCTACAATGAGCAGTTCTTC. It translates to CASSLRLAGPSSYNEQFF.

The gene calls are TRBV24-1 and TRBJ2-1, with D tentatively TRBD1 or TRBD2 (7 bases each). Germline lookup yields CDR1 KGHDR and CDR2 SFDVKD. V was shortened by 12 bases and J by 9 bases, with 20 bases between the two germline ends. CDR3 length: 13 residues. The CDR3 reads CASGGGDSREQFF. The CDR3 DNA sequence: TGTGCCTCAGGGGGGGGGGACTCGCGTGAGCAGTTCTTC.

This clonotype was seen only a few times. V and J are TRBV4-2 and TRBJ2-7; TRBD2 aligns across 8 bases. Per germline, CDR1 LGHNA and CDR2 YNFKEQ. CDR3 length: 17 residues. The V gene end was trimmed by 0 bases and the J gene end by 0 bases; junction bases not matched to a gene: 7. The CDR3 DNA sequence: TGTGCCAGCAGCCAAGATTTGGCGGGAGGCCCCTCCTACGAGCAGTACTTC. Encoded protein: CASSQDLAGGPSYEQYF.

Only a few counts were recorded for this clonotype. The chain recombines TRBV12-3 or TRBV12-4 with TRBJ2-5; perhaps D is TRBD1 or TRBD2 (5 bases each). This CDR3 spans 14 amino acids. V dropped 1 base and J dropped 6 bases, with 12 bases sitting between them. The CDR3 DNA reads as TGTGCCAGCAGTTTAGGAGGGGTGGGGAAGACCCAGTACTTC. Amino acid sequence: CASSLGGVGKTQYF.

Here the CDR3 reads CAWSVTAGYEQYF. CDR3 bases: TGTGCCTGGAGTGTTACAGCGGGTTACGAGCAGTACTTC. The chain uses TRBV30 and TRBJ2-7; TRBD2 is a possible D gene (6 bases). Trimming removed 0 bases at V and 4 bases at J, with 10 bases between. The CDR3 runs 13 residues. Germline assignment: CDR1 GTSNPN and CDR2 SVGIG (reference sequence).